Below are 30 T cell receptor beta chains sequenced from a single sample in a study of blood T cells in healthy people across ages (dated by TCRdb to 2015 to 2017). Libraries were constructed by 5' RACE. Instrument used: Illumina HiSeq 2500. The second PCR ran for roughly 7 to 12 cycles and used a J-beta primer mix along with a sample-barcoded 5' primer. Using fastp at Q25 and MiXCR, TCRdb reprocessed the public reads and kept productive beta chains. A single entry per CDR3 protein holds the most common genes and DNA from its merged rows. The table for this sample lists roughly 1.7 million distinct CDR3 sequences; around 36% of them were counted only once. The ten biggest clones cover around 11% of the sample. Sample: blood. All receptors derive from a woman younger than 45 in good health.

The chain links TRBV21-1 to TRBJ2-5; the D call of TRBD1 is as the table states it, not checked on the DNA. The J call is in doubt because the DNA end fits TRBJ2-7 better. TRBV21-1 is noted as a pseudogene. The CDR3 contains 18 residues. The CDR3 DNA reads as TGTGCCAGCAGCAAAAGCCCCGGGACAGGGTATTGGGCCCTCGAGCAGTACTTC. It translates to CASSKSPGTGYWALEQYF.

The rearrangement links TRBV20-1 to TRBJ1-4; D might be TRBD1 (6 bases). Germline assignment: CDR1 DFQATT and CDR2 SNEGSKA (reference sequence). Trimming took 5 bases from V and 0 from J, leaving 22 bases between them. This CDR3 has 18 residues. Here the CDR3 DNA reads TGCAGTGCTCAAAACTTGGGGGCGTTAAGTACAACTAATGAAAAACTGTTTTTT. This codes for CSAQNLGALSTTNEKLFF.

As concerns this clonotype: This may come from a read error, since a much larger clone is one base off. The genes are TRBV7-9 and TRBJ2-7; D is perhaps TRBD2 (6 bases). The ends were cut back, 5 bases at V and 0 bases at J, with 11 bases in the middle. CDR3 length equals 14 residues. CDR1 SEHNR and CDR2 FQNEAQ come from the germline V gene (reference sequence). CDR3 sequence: CASSRDWSSYEQYF. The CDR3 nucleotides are TGTGCCAGCAGCCGGGACTGGAGCTCCTACGAGCAGTACTTC.

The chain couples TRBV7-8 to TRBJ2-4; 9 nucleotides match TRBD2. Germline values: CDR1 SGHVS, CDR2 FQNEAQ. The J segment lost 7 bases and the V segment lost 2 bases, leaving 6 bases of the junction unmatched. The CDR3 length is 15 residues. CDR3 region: CASSLRLAGSNIQYF. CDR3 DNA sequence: TGTGCCAGCAGCTTAAGGCTAGCGGGATCGAACATTCAGTACTTC.

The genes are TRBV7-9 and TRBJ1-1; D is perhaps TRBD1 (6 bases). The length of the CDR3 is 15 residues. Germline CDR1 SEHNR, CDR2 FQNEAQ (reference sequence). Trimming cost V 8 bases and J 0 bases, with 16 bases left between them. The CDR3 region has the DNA TGTGCCAGCTACCCCGGCGGGGGCATGAACACTGAAGCTTTCTTT. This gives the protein CASYPGGGMNTEAFF.

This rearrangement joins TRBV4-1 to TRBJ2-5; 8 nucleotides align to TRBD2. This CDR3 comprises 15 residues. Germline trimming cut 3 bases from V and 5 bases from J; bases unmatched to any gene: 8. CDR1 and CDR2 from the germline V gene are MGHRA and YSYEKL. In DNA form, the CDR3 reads TGCGCCAGCAGCCACATGCGGGGGGCAGGGGAGACCCAGTACTTC. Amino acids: CASSHMRGAGETQYF.

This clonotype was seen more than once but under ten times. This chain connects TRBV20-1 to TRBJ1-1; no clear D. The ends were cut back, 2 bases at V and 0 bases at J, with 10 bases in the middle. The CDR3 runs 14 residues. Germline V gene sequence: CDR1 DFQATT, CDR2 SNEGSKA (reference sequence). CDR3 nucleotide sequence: TGCAGTGCTAGATTTGACGAGGTGAACACTGAAGCTTTCTTT. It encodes CSARFDEVNTEAFF.

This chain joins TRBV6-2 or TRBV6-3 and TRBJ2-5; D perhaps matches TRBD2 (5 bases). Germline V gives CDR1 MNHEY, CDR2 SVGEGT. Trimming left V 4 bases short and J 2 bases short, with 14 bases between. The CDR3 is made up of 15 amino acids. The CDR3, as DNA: TGTGCCAGCAGTTGGGAGATAGAACTACAAGAGACCCAGTACTTC. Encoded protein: CASSWEIELQETQYF.

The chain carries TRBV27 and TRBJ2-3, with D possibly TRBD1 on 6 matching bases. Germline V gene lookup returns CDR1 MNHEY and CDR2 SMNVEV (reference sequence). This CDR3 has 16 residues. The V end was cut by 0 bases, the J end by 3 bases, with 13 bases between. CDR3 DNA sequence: TGTGCCAGCAGTTTATCAACAGGGTCGGTTACAGATACGCAGTATTTT. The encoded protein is CASSLSTGSVTDTQYF.

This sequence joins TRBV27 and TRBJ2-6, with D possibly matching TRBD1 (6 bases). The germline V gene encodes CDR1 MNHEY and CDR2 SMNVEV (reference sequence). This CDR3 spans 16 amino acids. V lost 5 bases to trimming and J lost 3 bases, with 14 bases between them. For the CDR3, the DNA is TGTGCCAGCAGTCCAACTACAGGGTATGGGGCCAACGTCCTGACTTTC. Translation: CASSPTTGYGANVLTF.

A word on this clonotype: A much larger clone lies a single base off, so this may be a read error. CDR3 sequence: CASSLIGRGEDERYF. DNA of the CDR3: TGTGCCAGCAGCTTGATCGGGCGGGGGGAAGACGAGCGGTACTTC. The chain links TRBV7-9 to TRBJ2-7, with TRBD2 identical over 8 bases. The CDR3 has 15 amino acids. The germline V gene has CDR1 SEHNR and CDR2 FQNEAQ (reference sequence).

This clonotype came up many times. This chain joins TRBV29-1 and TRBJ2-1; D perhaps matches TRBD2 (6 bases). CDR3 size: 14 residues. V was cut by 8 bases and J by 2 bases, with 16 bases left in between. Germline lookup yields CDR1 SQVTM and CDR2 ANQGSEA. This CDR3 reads CSPLLAGTYNEQFF. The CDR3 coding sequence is TGCAGCCCCCTGCTGGCGGGGACCTACAATGAGCAGTTCTTC.

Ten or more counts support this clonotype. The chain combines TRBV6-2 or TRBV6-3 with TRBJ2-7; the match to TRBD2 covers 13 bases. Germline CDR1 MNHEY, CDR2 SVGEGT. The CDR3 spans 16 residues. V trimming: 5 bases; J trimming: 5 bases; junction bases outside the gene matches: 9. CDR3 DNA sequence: TGTGCCAGCAGTGGAAGACTAGCGGGAGGTCGGAACGAGCAGTACTTC. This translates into CASSGRLAGGRNEQYF.

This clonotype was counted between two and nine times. The CDR3 DNA sequence: TGTGCCAGCAGTCTATCAGGGGACCCAGGTACGCAGTATTTT. It codes for CASSLSGDPGTQYF. V is TRBV28 and J is TRBJ2-3, with D possibly matching TRBD1 (6 bases). Trimming pared 5 bases from V and 8 bases from J, leaving 17 bases between. The CDR3 is 14 residues long. From germline, CDR1 is MDHEN and CDR2 SYDVKM.

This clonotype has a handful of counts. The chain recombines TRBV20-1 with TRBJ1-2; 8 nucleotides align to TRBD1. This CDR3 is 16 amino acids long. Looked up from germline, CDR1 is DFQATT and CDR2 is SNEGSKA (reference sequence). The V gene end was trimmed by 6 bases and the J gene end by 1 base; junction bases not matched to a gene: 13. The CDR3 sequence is CSAHVRGQGGNYGYTF. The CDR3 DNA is TGCAGTGCCCATGTAAGAGGACAGGGCGGTAACTATGGCTACACCTTC.

This CDR3 reads CASSLGSGPKGTEAFF. For the CDR3, the DNA is TGTGCCAGCAGCTTAGGATCCGGACCTAAGGGGACTGAAGCTTTCTTT. The chain is built from TRBV7-6 and TRBJ1-1; weak D call: TRBD1 (5 bases). This CDR3 is built from 16 residues. Per germline, CDR1 SGHVS and CDR2 FNYEAQ. Trimming took off 1 base at V and 5 bases at J, with 17 bases between the two ends.

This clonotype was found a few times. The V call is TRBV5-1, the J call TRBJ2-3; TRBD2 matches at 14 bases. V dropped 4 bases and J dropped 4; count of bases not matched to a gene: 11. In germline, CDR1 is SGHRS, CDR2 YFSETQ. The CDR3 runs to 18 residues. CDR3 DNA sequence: TGCGCCAGCAGCAACCCGGGACTAGCGGGAGTGGAGGCAGATACGCAGTATTTT. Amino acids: CASSNPGLAGVEADTQYF.

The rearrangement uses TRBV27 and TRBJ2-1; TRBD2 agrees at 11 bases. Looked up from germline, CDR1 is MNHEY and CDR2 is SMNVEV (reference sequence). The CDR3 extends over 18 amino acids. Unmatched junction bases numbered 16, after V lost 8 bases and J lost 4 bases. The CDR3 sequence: CASAKGWTSGYTYNEQFF. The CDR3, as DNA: TGTGCCAGCGCAAAAGGTTGGACTAGCGGGTATACGTACAATGAGCAGTTCTTC.

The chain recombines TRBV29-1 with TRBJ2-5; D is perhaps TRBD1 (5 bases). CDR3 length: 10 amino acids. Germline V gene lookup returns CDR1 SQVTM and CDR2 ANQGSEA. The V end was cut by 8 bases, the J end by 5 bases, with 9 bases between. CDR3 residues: CSPKGETQYF. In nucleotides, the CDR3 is TGCAGCCCAAAGGGGGAGACCCAGTACTTC.

CDR3: CASSSGTGGIQYF. The CDR3 coding sequence is TGTGCCAGCAGCTCTGGGACAGGGGGAATTCAGTACTTC. The chain joins TRBV7-6 to TRBJ2-7, with TRBD1 matching over 11 bases. CDR1 is SGHVS, CDR2 FNYEAQ, per germline. The CDR3 totals 13 residues. Germline trimming cut 4 bases from V and 10 bases from J; bases unmatched to any gene: 6.

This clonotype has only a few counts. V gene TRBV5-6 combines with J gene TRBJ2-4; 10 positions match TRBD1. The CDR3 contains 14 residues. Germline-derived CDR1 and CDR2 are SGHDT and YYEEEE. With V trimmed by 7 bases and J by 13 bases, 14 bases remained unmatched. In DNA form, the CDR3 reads TGTGCCAGCCCGGCTTCCGGGACAGGGGATGAGCAGTACTTC. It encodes CASPASGTGDEQYF.

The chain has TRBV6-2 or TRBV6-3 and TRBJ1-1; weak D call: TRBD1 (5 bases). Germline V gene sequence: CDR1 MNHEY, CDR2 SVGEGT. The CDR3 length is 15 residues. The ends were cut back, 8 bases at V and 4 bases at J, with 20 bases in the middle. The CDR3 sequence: CASQQRRALGTEAFF. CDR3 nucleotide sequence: TGTGCCAGCCAGCAACGCAGGGCCTTGGGCACTGAAGCTTTCTTT.

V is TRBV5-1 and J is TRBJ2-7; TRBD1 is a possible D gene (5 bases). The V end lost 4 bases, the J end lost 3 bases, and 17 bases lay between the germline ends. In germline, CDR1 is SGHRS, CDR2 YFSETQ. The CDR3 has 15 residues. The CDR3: CASSQGGRGYYEQYF. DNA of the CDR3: TGCGCCAGCAGCCAGGGCGGAAGGGGATACTACGAGCAGTACTTC.

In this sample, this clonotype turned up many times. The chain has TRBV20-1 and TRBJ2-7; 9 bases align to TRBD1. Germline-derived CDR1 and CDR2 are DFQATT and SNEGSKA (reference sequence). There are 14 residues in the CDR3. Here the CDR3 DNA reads TGCAGAATGAAGAGCGGGACAGGGCTGTACGAGCAGTACTTC. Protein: CRMKSGTGLYEQYF.

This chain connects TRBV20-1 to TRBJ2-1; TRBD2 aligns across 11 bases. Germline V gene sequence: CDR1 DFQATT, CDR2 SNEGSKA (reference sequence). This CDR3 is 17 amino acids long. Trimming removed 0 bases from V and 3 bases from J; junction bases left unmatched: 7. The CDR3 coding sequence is TGCAGTGCTAGAGATCAACTAGCGGGGGCATACTACAATGAGCAGTTCTTC. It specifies CSARDQLAGAYYNEQFF.

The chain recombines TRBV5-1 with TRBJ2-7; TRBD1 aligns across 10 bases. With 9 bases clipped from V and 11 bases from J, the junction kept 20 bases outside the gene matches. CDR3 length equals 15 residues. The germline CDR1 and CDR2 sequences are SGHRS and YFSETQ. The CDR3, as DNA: TGCGCCACCAGTTTGGGGGGACAGGGGCAGGAGCTCAAGTACTTC. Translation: CATSLGGQGQELKYF.

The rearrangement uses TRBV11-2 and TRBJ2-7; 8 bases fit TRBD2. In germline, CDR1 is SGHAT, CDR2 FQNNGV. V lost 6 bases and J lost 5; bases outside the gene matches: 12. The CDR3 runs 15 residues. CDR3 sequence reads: CASRKEFGGAHEQYF. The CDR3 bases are TGTGCCAGCAGAAAAGAGTTCGGGGGGGCCCACGAGCAGTACTTC. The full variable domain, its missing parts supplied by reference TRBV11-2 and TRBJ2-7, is EAGVAQSPRYKIIEKRQSVAFWCNPISGHATLYWYQQILGQGPKLLIQFQNNGVVDDSQLPKDRFSAERLKGVDSTLKIQPAKLEDSAVYLCASRKEFGGAHEQYFGPGTRLTVT.

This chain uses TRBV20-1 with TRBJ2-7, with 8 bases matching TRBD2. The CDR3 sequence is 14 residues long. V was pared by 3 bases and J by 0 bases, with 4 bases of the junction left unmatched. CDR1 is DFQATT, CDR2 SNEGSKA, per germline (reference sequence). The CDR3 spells CSASGLASSYEQYF. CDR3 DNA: TGCAGTGCTAGTGGACTAGCCAGCTCCTACGAGCAGTACTTC.

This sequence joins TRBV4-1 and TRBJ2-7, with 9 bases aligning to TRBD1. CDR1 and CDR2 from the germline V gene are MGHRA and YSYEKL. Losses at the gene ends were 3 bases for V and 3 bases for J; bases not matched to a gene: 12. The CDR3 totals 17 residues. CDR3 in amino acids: CASSQLRDRESFYEQYF. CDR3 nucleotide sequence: TGCGCCAGCAGCCAGCTCCGGGACAGGGAATCTTTCTACGAGCAGTACTTC.

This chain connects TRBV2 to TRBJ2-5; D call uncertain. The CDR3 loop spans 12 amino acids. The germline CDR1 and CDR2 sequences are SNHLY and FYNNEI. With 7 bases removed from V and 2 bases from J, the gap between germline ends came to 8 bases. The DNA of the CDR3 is TGTGCCAGCACGGCTGCACAAGAGACCCAGTACTTC. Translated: CASTAAQETQYF. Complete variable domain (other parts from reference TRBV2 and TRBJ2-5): EPEVTQTPSHQVTQMGQEVILRCVPISNHLYFYWYRQILGQKVEFLVSFYNNEISEKSEIFDDQFSVERPDGSNFTLKIRSTKLEDSAMYFCASTAAQETQYFGPGTRLLVL.